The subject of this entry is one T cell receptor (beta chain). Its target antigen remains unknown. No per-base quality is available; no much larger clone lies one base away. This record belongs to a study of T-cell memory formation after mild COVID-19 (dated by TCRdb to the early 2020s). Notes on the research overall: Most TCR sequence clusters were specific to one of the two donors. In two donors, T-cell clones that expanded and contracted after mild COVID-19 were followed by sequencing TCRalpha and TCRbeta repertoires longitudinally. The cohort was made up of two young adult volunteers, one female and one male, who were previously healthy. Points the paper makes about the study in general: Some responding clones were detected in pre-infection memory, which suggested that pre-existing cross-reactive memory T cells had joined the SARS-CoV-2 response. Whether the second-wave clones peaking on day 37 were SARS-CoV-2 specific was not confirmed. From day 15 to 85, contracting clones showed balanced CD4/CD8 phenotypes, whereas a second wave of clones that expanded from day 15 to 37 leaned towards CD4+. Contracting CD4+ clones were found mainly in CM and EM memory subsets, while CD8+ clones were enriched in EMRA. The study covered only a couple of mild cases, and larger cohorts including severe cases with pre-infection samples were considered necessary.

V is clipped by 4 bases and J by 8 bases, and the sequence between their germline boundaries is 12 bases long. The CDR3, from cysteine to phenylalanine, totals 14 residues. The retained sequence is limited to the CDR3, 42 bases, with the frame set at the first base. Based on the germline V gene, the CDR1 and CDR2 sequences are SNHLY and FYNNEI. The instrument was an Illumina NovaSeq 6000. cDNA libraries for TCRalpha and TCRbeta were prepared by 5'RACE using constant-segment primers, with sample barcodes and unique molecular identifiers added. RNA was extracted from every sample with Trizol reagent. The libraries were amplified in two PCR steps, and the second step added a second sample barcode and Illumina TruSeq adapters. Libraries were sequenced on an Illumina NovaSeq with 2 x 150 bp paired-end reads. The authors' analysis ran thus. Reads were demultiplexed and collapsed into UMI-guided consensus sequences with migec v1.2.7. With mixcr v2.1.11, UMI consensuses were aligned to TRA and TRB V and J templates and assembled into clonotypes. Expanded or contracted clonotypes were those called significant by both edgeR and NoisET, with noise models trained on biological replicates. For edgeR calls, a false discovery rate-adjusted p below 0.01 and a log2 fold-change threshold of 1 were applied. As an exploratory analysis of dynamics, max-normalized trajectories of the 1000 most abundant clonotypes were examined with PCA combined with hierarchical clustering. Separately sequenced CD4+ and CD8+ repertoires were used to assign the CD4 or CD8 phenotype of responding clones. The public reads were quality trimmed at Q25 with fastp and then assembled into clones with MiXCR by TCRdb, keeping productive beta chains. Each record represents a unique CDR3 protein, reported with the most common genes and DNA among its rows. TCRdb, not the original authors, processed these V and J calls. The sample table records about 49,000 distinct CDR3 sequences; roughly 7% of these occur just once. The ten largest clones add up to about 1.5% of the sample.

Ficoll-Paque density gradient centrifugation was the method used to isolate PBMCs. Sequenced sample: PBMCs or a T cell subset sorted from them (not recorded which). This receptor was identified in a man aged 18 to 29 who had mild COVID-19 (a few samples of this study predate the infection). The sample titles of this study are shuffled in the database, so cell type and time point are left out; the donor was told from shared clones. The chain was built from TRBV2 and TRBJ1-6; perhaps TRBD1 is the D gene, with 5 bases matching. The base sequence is TGTGCCAGCAGTGCGGCCAGGGTGTATTCACCCCTCCACTTT. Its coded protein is CASSAARVYSPLHF.